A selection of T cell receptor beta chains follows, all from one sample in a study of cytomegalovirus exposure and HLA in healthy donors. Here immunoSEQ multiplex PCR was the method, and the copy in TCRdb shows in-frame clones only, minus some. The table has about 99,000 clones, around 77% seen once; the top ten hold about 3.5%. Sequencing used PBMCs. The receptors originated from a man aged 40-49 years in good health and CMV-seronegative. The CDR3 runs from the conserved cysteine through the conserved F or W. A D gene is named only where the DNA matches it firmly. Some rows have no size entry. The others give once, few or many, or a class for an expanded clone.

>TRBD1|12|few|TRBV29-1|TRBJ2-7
TGCAGCGCGCTGGACAGGGGCTACGAGCAGTACTTC
CSALDRGYEQYF
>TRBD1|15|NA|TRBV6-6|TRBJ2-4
TGTGCCAGCAGCCCGGACAGGGCAGCCAAAAACATTCAGTACTTC
CASSPDRAAKNIQYF
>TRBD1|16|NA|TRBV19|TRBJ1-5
TGTGCCAGTAGTATCGTAGACAGGGTAGTGAATCAGCCCCAGCATTTT
CASSIVDRVVNQPQHF
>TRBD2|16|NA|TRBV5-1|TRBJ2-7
TGCGCCAGCAGCGTAGGGACTAGCGGGAGTATCCACGAGCAGTACTTC
CASSVGTSGSIHEQYF
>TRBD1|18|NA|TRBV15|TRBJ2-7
TGTGCCACCAGCACTGGGGATACAGGGGACGGGGTCTGGTGGGAGCAGTACTTC
CATSTGDTGDGVWWEQYF
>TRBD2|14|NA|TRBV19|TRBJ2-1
TGTGCCAGGGCTGGGACTAGCGGGAGCAATGAGCAGTTCTTC
CARAGTSGSNEQFF
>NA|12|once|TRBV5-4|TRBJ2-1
TGTGCCAGCAGCTTGGTGGGAGATGAGCAGTTCTTC
CASSLVGDEQFF
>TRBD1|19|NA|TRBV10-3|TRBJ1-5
TGTGCCATCAGTGGGGGGACAGGGGGCGCCGATATTGGCAATCAGCCCCAGCATTTT
CAISGGTGGADIGNQPQHF
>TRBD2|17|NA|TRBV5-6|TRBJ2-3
TGTGCCAGCAGCTTGACTAGCGGGAGATTCGGCACAGATACGCAGTATTTT
CASSLTSGRFGTDTQYF
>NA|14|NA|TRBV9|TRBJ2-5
TGTGCCAGCAGCGTAGATGACTTCCAAGAGACCCAGTACTTC
CASSVDDFQETQYF
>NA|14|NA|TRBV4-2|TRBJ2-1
TGTGCCAGCAGCTACGACAGAGGTGGGAATGAGCAGTTCTTC
CASSYDRGGNEQFF
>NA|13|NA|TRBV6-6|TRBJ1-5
TGTGCCAGCAGTTTCAGGGAGGGTCAGCCCCAGCATTTT
CASSFREGQPQHF
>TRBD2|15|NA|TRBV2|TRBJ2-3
TGTGCCAGCAGCCCGGGGGGAAGATACACAGATACGCAGTATTTT
CASSPGGRYTDTQYF
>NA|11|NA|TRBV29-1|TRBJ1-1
TGCAGCGGACTGCACTCGCCTGAAGCTTTCTTT
CSGLHSPEAFF
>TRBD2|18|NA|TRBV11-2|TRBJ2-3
TGTGCCAGCAGAGCCGGGACTAGCGGGGGCTTTGGCACAGATACGCAGTATTTT
CASRAGTSGGFGTDTQYF
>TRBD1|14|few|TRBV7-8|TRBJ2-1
TGTGCCAGCAGCCGCGGGACAGGCGACAATGAGCAGTTCTTC
CASSRGTGDNEQFF
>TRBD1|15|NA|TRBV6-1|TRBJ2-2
TGTGCCAGCACTATCCGGGACAGGGTCGGCGGGGAGCTGTTTTTT
CASTIRDRVGGELFF
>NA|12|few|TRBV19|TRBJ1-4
TGTGCCAGTAGTATGCTGGCAGGAAAACTGTTTTTT
CASSMLAGKLFF
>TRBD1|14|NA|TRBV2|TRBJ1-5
TGTGCCACACGACAGGGTCTTAGCAATCAGCCCCAGCATTTT
CATRQGLSNQPQHF
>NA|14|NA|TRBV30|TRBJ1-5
TGTGCCTGGAGTGTTTATAAGGGGGATCAGCCCCAGCATTTT
CAWSVYKGDQPQHF
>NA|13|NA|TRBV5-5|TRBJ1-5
TGTGCCAGCAGCCTCGGGCCGGGGCAGCCCCAGCATTTT
CASSLGPGQPQHF
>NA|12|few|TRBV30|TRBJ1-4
TGTGCCTGGAGTTCGGGGGAACCGGGTCTGTTTTTT
CAWSSGEPGLFF
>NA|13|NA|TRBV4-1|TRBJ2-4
TGCGCCAGCAGCCAAGGTTCGGGTAGCATTCAGTACTTC
CASSQGSGSIQYF
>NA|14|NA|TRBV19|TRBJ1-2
TGTGCCAGTAGTCCGGAGGGCATTAAGGGTGGCTACACCTTC
CASSPEGIKGGYTF
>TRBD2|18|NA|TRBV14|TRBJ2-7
TGTGCCAGCAGCCAAGTGTCATTTAGCGGGAGTAGTTCCTACGAGCAGTACTTC
CASSQVSFSGSSSYEQYF
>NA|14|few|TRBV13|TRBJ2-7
TGTGCCAGCAGCTTAAACGGTCTAAGGGGCGAGCAGTACTTC
CASSLNGLRGEQYF
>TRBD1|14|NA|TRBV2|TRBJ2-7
TGTGCCAGCAGCGTCGGGACAGGGGGCTACGAGCAGTACTTC
CASSVGTGGYEQYF
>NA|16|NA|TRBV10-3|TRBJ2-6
TGTGCCATCAGTGGGGGCAGGCACTCTGGGGCCAACGTCCTGACTTTC
CAISGGRHSGANVLTF
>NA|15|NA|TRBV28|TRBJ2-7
TGTGCCAGCAGTTTAGACGCGCCAGGGCACTACGAGCAGTACTTC
CASSLDAPGHYEQYF
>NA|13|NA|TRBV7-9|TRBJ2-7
TGTGCCAGCAGCTTAGGGACAGCCTACGAGCAGTACTTC
CASSLGTAYEQYF
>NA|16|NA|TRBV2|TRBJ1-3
TGTGCCAGCAGTGGAGATATTCCTAGAGGCGGAAACACCATATATTTT
CASSGDIPRGGNTIYF